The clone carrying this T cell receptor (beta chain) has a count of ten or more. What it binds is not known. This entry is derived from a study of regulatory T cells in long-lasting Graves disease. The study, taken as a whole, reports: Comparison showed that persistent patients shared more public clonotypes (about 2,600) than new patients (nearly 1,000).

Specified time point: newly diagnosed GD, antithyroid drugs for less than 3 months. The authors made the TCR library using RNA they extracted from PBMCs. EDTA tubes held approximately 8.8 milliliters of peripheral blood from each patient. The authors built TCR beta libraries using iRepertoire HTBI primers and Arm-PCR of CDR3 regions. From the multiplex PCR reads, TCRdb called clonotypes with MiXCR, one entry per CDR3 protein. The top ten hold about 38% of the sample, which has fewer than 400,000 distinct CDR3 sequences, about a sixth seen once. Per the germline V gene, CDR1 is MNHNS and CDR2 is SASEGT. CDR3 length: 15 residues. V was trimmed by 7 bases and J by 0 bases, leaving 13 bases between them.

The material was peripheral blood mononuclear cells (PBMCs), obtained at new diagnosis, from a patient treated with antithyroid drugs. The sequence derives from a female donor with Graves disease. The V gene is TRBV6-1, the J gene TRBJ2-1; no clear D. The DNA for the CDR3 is TGTGCCAGCATAACATTACCGAGCTCCTACAATGAGCAGTTCTTC. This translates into CASITLPSSYNEQFF.